This record covers a single TCR beta chain. Original methodology: Reference gene primer amplification gave nucleated cell count estimates. Using immunoSEQ multiplex PCR, the repertoire was profiled, and TCRdb retains in-frame clones only, with some absent. The V and J calls and clone size come from that table; D and trimming were worked out from the DNA. This sample has about 170,000 clones, with over 80% found just once. The sample originates from a study of blood T cell repertoires in COVID-19. The wider study: Specimens from acute and convalescent COVID-19 originated in the United States, Italy and Spain. The cDNA or gDNA used as material had been derived from T cells, B-cell-depleted T cells, or PBMCs.

The CDR3 is made up of 12 amino acids. This receptor was identified in a woman aged 55-75 years with acute or convalescent COVID-19. The chain couples TRBV21-1 to TRBJ2-3; the table assigns TRBD2, which was not confirmed against the DNA. TRBV21-1 is classified as a pseudogene. The sample consisted of peripheral blood. The CDR3 sequence: CASGATGDTQYF. CDR3 sequence (DNA): TGTGCCAGCGGAGCCACGGGGGATACGCAGTATTTT.